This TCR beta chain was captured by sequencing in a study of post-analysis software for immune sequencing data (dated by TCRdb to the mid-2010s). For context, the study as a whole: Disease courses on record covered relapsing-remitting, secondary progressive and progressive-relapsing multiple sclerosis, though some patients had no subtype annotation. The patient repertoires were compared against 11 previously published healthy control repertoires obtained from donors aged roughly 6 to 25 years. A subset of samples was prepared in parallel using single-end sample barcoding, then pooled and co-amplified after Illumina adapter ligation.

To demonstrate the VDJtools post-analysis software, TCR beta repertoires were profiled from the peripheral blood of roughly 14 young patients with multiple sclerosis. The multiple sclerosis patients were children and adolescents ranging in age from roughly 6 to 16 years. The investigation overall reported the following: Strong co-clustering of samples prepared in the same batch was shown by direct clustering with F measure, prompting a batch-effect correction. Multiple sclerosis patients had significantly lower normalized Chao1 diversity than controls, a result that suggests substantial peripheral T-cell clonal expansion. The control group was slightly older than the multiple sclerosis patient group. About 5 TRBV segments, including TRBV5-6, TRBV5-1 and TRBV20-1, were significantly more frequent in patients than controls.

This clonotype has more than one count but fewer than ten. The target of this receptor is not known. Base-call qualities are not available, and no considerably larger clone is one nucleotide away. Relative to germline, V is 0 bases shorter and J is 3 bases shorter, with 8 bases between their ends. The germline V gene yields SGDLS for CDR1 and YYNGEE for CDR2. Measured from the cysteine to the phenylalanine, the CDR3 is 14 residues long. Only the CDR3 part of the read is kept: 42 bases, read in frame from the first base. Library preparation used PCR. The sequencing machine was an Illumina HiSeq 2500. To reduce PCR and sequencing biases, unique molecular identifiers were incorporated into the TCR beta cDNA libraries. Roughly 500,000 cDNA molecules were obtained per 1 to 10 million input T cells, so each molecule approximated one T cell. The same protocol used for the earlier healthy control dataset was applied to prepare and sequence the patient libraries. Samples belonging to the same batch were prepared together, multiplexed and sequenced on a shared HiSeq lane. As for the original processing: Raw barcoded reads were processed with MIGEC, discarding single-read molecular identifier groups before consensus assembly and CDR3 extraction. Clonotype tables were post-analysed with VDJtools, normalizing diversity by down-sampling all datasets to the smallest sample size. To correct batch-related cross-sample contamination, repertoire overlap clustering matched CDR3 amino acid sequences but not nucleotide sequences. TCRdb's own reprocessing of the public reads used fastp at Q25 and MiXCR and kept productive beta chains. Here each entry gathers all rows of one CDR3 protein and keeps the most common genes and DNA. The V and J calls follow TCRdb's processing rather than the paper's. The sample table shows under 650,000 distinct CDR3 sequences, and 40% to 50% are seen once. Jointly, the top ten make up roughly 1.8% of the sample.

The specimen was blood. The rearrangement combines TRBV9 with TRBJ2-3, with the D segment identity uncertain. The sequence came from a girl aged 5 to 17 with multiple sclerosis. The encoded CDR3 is CASSVEQITDTQYF. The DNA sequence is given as TGTGCCAGCAGCGTAGAACAGATTACAGATACGCAGTATTTT.